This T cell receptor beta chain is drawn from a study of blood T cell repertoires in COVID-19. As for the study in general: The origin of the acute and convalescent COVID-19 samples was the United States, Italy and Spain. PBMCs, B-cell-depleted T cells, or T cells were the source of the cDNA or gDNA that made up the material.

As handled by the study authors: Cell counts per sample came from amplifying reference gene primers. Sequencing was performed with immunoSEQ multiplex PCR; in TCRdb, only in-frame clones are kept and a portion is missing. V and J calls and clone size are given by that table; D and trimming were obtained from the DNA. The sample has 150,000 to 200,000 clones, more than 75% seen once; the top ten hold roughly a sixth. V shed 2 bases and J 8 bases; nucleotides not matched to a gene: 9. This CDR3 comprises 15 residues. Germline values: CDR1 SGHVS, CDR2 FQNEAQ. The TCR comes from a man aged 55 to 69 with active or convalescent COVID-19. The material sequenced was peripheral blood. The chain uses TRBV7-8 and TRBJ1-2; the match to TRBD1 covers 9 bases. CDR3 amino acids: CASSLMGQGLGGYTF. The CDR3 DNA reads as TGTGCCAGCAGCTTAATGGGACAGGGTTTGGGGGGCTACACCTTC.